Listed here are 26 T cell receptor beta chains from one sample, sequenced in a study of Graves' ophthalmopathy and Graves' hyperthyroidism. Transcripts of RNA were the source for amplifying TCR beta CDR3 regions. Second-round multiplex PCR came after a first-round RT-PCR that employed HTBI primers. TCRdb redid the calling of the multiplex PCR reads with MiXCR, one entry per CDR3 protein. The sample lists just over 600,000 distinct CDR3 sequences, over 20% seen once, with about 6.6% in the top ten. The sample comprised peripheral blood. These receptors all stem from a woman aged 18-35 years with stable Graves' hyperthyroidism. Some clones in this sample may be carry-over from other donors' samples.

This clonotype has ten or more counts. The chain links TRBV5-1 to TRBJ2-5, with a possible D match to TRBD1 (6 bases). The V end lost 1 base, the J end lost 0 bases, and 10 bases lay between the germline ends. This CDR3 comprises 15 residues. Germline values: CDR1 SGHRS, CDR2 YFSETQ. This CDR3 is CASSLTGTYQETQYF. In nucleotides, the CDR3 is TGCGCCAGCAGCTTGACCGGGACATACCAAGAGACCCAGTACTTC.

This chain connects TRBV11-2 to TRBJ2-6; D call uncertain. Trimming took 5 bases from V and 5 from J, leaving 7 bases between them. Per germline, CDR1 SGHAT and CDR2 FQNNGV. The CDR3 sequence is 13 residues long. CDR3 sequence (DNA): TGTGCCAGCAGCCCCGACAGGGCCAACGTCCTGACTTTC. It specifies CASSPDRANVLTF.

This clonotype was seen at least ten times. The chain combines TRBV20-1 with TRBJ2-5; D gene uncertain. Germline CDR1 and CDR2: DFQATT and SNEGSKA (reference sequence). The CDR3 has 14 amino acids. V lost 6 bases to trimming and J lost 4 bases, with 18 bases between them. In DNA, the CDR3 is TGCAGTGCCCAAATCGTCCACACCCCAGAGACCCAGTACTTC. It codes for CSAQIVHTPETQYF.

The chain's CDR3 is CASSAGDRGRDTEAFF. The DNA of the CDR3 is TGTGCCAGCAGCGCCGGGGACAGGGGGCGGGACACTGAAGCTTTCTTT. This chain uses TRBV13 with TRBJ1-1; 12 bases map to TRBD1. Germline CDR1 is PRHDT and CDR2 is FYEKMQ (reference sequence). J gave up 3 bases and V 5 bases, and 7 bases lay outside the gene matches. The CDR3 is 16 amino acids.

This clonotype occurred many times. V is TRBV12-3 or TRBV12-4 and J is TRBJ2-2; the D is unclear. The CDR3 covers 14 residues. Trimming stripped 2 bases from V and 3 bases from J, with 7 bases between. CDR3 amino acids: CASSLQVYTGELFF. For the CDR3, the DNA is TGTGCCAGCAGTTTACAAGTATACACCGGGGAGCTGTTTTTT.

There are many counts of this clonotype. The V call is TRBV6-1, the J call TRBJ2-7; D unclear. The CDR3 sequence is 12 residues long. V lost 5 bases and J 2 bases, leaving 7 bases between the germline ends. The germline gives CDR1 MNHNS, CDR2 SASEGT. The CDR3 bases are TGTGCCAGCAGTAAGGGTACCTACGAGCAGTACTTC. This gives the protein CASSKGTYEQYF.

This clonotype was detected ten times or more. The chain has TRBV7-2 and TRBJ1-2, with 8 bases lining up with TRBD1. Germline assignment: CDR1 SGHTA and CDR2 FQGNSA. V lost 7 bases and J lost 5; bases outside the gene matches: 12. The CDR3 loop spans 15 amino acids. The CDR3 region is CASTLGQGEGYGYTF. The CDR3 region has the DNA TGTGCCAGCACCCTCGGACAGGGTGAAGGGTATGGCTACACCTTC.

The V and J genes are TRBV20-1 and TRBJ1-1; tentative D call: TRBD1 (5 bases). V shed 6 bases and J shed 3 bases, with 14 bases lying between them. Germline V gene data show CDR1 as DFQATT and CDR2 as SNEGSKA (reference sequence). The CDR3 runs to 13 residues. In DNA form, the CDR3 reads TGCAGTGCCCGCCCAGGGACGGACACTGAAGCTTTCTTT. Encoded protein: CSARPGTDTEAFF.

In this sample, this clonotype turned up once. The V and J genes are TRBV3-1 and TRBJ1-1; D may be TRBD1 (5 bases). The CDR3 loop spans 13 amino acids. CDR1 and CDR2 (germline): LGHDT, YNNKEL (reference sequence). Trimming shortened V by 2 bases and J by 4 bases, and 8 bases separated the two germline ends. Written as DNA, the CDR3 is TGTGCCAGCAGCCAAAGAAGGGGCACTGAAGCTTTCTTT. Its translation is CASSQRRGTEAFF.

This clonotype was counted at least ten times. The chain employs TRBV7-8 and TRBJ2-5, with D possibly being TRBD2 (8 bases). CDR1 is SGHVS, CDR2 FQNEAQ, per germline. The CDR3 consists of 15 residues. V lost 4 bases and J lost 2, with 14 bases in between. The CDR3 region is CASSSGGTVQETQYF. CDR3 sequence (DNA): TGTGCCAGCAGCTCGGGGGGGACAGTGCAAGAGACCCAGTACTTC.

At least ten counts were recorded for this clonotype. This chain uses TRBV6-4 with TRBJ1-1; TRBD1 aligns across 11 bases. Germline-derived CDR1 and CDR2 are MRHNA and SNTAGT. The CDR3 contains 17 residues. V lost 6 bases to trimming and J lost 0 bases; unmatched junction nucleotides: 9. The CDR3 nucleotides read TGTGCCAGCAGCCGATTGGGGACAGGGGGAATGAACACTGAAGCTTTCTTT. Its translation is CASSRLGTGGMNTEAFF.

This clonotype was counted only a few times. The CDR3 DNA follows: TGTGCCAGCAGTTACTCGACGAGCGGGAGACGTTTAAACATTCAGTACTTC. This codes for CASSYSTSGRRLNIQYF. This sequence joins TRBV6-2 or TRBV6-3 and TRBJ2-4, with 8 bases fitting TRBD2. Germline CDR1 reads MNHEY; CDR2 reads SVGEGT. V was clipped by 0 bases and J by 6 bases; unmatched bases: 10. This CDR3 spans 17 amino acids.

The chain joins TRBV4-1 to TRBJ2-7; TRBD1 aligns across 12 bases. The V and J ends lost 1 base and 5 bases, in that order; junction bases with no gene match: 6. In germline, CDR1 is MGHRA, CDR2 YSYEKL. This CDR3 is 16 amino acids long. CDR3 region: CASSQGPGQGADEQYF. The CDR3 DNA sequence: TGCGCCAGCAGCCAAGGTCCGGGACAGGGGGCCGACGAGCAGTACTTC.

This clonotype came up many times. The chain employs TRBV29-1 and TRBJ2-5; no reliable D call. The germline gives CDR1 SQVTM, CDR2 ANQGSEA. The length of the CDR3 is 14 residues. V was cut by 0 bases and J by 0 bases, with 8 bases left in between. The CDR3 protein is CSVEEFRNQETQYF. The CDR3 DNA sequence: TGCAGCGTTGAAGAATTCAGGAACCAAGAGACCCAGTACTTC.

This clonotype was found a few times. This chain uses TRBV5-1 with TRBJ2-7, with TRBD2 matching over 9 bases. Per the germline V gene, CDR1 is SGHRS and CDR2 is YFSETQ. The CDR3 has 15 residues. The V segment lost 2 bases and the J segment 7 bases; nucleotides outside the gene matches: 10. In DNA form, the CDR3 reads TGCGCCAGCAGCTTTAAGGAGCGGGGGGCCGGGGAGCAGTACTTC. As protein: CASSFKERGAGEQYF.

Ten or more counts support this clonotype. This chain uses TRBV7-2 with TRBJ2-2; a weak D match, TRBD2 (5 bases). With 1 base removed from V and 1 base from J, the gap between germline ends came to 7 bases. The CDR3 totals 15 residues. Germline CDR1 is SGHTA and CDR2 is FQGNSA. This chain's CDR3 is CASSLGSGNTGELFF. As DNA, the CDR3 is TGTGCCAGCAGCTTAGGAAGCGGGAACACCGGGGAGCTGTTTTTT. Variable domain in full (rest from reference TRBV7-2 and TRBJ2-2): GAGVSQSPSNKVTEKGKDVELRCDPISGHTALYWYRQSLGQGLEFLIYFQGNSAPDKSGLPSDRFSAERTGGSVSTLTIQRTQQEDSAVYLCASSLGSGNTGELFFGEGSRLTVL.

As regards this clonotype: A much larger clone sits a single nucleotide away, making a read error possible. The V call is TRBV12-3 or TRBV12-4, the J call TRBJ2-4; a possible D gene is TRBD2 (6 bases). The CDR3 runs 14 residues. The ends were cut back, 3 bases at V and 1 base at J, with 7 bases in the middle. The CDR3 nucleotides are TGTGCCAGCAGTTTTGGGGGGGCCAAAAACATTCAGTACTTC. Translating it yields CASSFGGAKNIQYF.

This clonotype has only a few counts. This chain links TRBV28 with TRBJ2-6; D perhaps matches TRBD2 (6 bases). Trimming took 8 bases from V and 0 from J, leaving 14 bases between them. CDR3 length: 16 amino acids. Germline V CDR1 and CDR2: MDHEN, SYDVKM. This CDR3 is CASSIWGDSGANVLTF. As DNA, the CDR3 is TGTGCCAGCTCCATCTGGGGGGACTCTGGGGCCAACGTCCTGACTTTC.

This clonotype was seen ten or more times. This sequence joins TRBV20-1 and TRBJ1-1; D unresolved. Trimming cost V 4 bases and J 4 bases, with 13 bases left between them. The germline V gene encodes CDR1 DFQATT and CDR2 SNEGSKA (reference sequence). CDR3 size: 13 residues. CDR3 in DNA: TGCAGTGCTAAGAGAGGGAGGAGCACTGAAGCTTTCTTT. Its translation is CSAKRGRSTEAFF.

The J gene is TRBJ1-5, the V gene TRBV5-1; TRBD1 agrees at 9 bases. Germline V gives CDR1 SGHRS, CDR2 YFSETQ. V was clipped by 0 bases and J by 6 bases; unmatched bases: 1. There are 14 residues in the CDR3. The CDR3 bases are TGCGCCAGCAGCTTGGTGGGACAGGGTCAGCCCCAGCATTTT. As protein: CASSLVGQGQPQHF. The full variable domain, with the rest looked up from reference TRBV5-1 and TRBJ1-5, is KAGVTQTPRYLIKTRGQQVTLSCSPISGHRSVSWYQQTPGQGLQFLFEYFSETQRNKGNFPGRFSGRQFSNSRSEMNVSTLELGDSALYLCASSLVGQGQPQHFGDGTRLSIL.

The genes are TRBV12-3 or TRBV12-4 and TRBJ2-5; TRBD2 matches at 10 bases. Trimming at V came to 10 bases and at J to 4 bases, leaving 15 bases not matched to a gene. CDR3 length equals 16 residues. DNA for the CDR3: TGTGCCATCTCTCCAACCCCAGCGGGGGGGGGAGAGACCCAGTACTTC. This translates into CAISPTPAGGGETQYF.

A few counts support this clonotype. This chain links TRBV11-2 with TRBJ1-2, with 12 bases fitting TRBD1. In germline, CDR1 is SGHAT, CDR2 FQNNGV. The CDR3 has 16 amino acids. The V segment lost 5 bases and the J segment 3 bases; nucleotides outside the gene matches: 7. The CDR3 region has the DNA TGTGCCAGCAGCATTCCGGGACAGGGGGCTGACTATGGCTACACCTTC. It translates to CASSIPGQGADYGYTF. The complete variable domain, with remaining parts taken from reference TRBV11-2 and TRBJ1-2, reads EAGVAQSPRYKIIEKRQSVAFWCNPISGHATLYWYQQILGQGPKLLIQFQNNGVVDDSQLPKDRFSAERLKGVDSTLKIQPAKLEDSAVYLCASSIPGQGADYGYTFGSGTRLTVV.

This clonotype was seen at least ten times. This chain joins TRBV19 and TRBJ2-5; a possible D gene is TRBD2 (5 bases). The CDR3 is 13 residues long. The V end lost 2 bases, the J end lost 6 bases, and 10 bases lay between the germline ends. Looked up from germline, CDR1 is LNHDA and CDR2 is SQIVND (reference sequence). The CDR3 region is CASSISWEKTQYF. Here the CDR3 DNA reads TGTGCCAGTAGTATAAGTTGGGAGAAGACCCAGTACTTC.

This clonotype has at least ten counts. The V call is TRBV28, the J call TRBJ2-2; D uncertain. The germline V gene encodes CDR1 MDHEN and CDR2 SYDVKM. The CDR3 spans 14 residues. The V and J ends lost 6 bases and 5 bases respectively, with 13 bases between them. This chain's CDR3 is CASRASSGTGELFF. The CDR3 DNA reads as TGTGCCAGCAGGGCAAGTTCGGGTACCGGGGAGCTGTTTTTT.

This clonotype was counted ten times or more. J is TRBJ1-1 and V is TRBV29-1; 12 bases match TRBD1. CDR1 SQVTM and CDR2 ANQGSEA come from the germline V gene. J gave up 1 base and V 5 bases, and 8 bases lay outside the gene matches. The CDR3 covers 16 residues. DNA for the CDR3: TGCAGCGTTAAACCGGGACAGGGGGCGGGGAACACTGAAGCTTTCTTT. It translates to CSVKPGQGAGNTEAFF.

This clonotype was seen ten or more times. The V call is TRBV12-3 or TRBV12-4, the J call TRBJ1-1; D is perhaps TRBD1 (6 bases). V lost 4 bases and J 6 bases, leaving 12 bases between the germline ends. The CDR3 extends over 13 amino acids. In DNA form, the CDR3 reads TGTGCCAGCAGTTATAGGGGGGGACCTGAAGCTTTCTTT. The encoded protein is CASSYRGGPEAFF.